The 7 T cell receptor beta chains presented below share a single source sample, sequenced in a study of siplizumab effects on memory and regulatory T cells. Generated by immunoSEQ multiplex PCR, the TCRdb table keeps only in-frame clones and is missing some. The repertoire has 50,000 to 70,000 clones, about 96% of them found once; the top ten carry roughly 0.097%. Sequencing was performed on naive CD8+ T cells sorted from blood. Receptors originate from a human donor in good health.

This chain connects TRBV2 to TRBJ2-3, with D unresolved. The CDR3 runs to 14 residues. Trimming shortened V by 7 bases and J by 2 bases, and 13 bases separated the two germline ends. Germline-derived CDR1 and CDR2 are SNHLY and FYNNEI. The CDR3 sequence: CASNGPPNTDTQYF. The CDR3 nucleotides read TGTGCCAGCAACGGCCCTCCCAACACAGATACGCAGTATTTT.

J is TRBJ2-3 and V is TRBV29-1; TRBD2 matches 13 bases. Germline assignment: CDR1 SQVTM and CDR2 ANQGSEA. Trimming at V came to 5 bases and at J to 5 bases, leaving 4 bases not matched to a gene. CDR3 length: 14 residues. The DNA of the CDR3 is TGCAGCGTTTCGACTAGCGGGGGGCTAGATACGCAGTATTTT. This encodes CSVSTSGGLDTQYF.

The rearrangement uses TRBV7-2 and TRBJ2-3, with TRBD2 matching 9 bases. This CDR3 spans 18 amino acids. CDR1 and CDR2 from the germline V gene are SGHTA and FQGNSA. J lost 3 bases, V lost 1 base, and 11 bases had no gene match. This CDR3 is CASSLEASGVIGTDTQYF. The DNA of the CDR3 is TGTGCCAGCAGCTTAGAGGCTAGCGGGGTTATCGGGACAGATACGCAGTATTTT.

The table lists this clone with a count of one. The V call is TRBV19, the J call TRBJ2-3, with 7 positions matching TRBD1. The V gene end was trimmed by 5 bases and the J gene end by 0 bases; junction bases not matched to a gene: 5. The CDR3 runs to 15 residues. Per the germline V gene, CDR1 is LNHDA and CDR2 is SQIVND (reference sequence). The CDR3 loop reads CASSHEGASTDTQYF. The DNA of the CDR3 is TGTGCCAGTAGTCACGAGGGGGCCAGCACAGATACGCAGTATTTT. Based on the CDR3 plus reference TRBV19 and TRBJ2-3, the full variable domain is DGGITQSPKYLFRKEGQNVTLSCEQNLNHDAMYWYRQDPGQGLRLIYYSQIVNDFQKGDIAEGYSVSREKKESFPLTVTSAQKNPTAFYLCASSHEGASTDTQYFGPGTRLTVL.

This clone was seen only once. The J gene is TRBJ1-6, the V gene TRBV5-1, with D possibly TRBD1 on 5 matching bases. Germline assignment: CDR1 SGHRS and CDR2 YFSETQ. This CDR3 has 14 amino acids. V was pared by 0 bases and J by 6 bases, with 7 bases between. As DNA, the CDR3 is TGCGCCAGCAGCTTGGTGCAGGGTAATTCACCCCTCCACTTT. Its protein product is CASSLVQGNSPLHF.

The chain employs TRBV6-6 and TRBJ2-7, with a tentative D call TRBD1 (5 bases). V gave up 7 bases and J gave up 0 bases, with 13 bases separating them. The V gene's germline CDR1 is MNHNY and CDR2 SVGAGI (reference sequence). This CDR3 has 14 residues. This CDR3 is CASTPTAYSYEQYF. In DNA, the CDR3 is TGTGCCAGCACCCCGACAGCTTACTCCTACGAGCAGTACTTC.

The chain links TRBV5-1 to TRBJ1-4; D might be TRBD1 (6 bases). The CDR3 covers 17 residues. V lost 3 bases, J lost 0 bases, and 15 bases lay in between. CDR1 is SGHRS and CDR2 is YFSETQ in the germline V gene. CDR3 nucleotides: TGCGCCAGCAGCTCCCCCGGGACACCGACAACTAATGAAAAACTGTTTTTT. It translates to CASSSPGTPTTNEKLFF.